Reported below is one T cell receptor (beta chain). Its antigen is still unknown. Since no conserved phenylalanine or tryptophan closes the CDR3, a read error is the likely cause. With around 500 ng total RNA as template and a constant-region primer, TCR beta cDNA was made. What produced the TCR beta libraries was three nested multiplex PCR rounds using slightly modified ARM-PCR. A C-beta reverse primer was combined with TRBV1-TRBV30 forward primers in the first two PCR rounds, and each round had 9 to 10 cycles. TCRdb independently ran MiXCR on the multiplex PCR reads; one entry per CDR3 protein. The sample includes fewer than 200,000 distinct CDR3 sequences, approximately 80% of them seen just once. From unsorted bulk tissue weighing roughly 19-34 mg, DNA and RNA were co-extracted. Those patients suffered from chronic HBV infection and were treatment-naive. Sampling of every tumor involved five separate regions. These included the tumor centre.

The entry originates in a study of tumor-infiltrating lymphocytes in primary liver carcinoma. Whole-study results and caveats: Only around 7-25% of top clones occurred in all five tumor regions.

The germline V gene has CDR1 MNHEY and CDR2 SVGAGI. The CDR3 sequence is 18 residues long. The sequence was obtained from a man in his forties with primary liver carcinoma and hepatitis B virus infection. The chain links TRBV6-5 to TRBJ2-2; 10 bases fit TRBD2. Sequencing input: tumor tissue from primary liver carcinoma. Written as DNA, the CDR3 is TGTGCCAGCAGATCGATCCTCGGGACTAGCGAGAGAGGTGGGGAACTGTTTCTT. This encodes CASRSILGTSERGGELFL.